This T cell receptor (beta chain) was captured in a study of cytomegalovirus exposure and HLA in healthy donors. This clone has just one count. The trim removed 1 base at V and 0 bases at J, leaving 11 bases unmatched. CDR3 length: 17 residues. Germline V lookup: CDR1 SQVTM, CDR2 ANQGSEA. Measured with immunoSEQ multiplex PCR; TCRdb has only the in-frame clones, and not every one. The table includes hundreds of thousands of clones, over 80% detected once. The sequenced material came from PBMCs. The clonotype originates from a woman in her twenties or thirties in good health and CMV-seropositive. The chain is built from TRBV29-1 and TRBJ1-1; 7 bases match TRBD1. CDR3 sequence reads: CSVEVRGGDRMNTEAFF. CDR3 DNA: TGCAGCGTTGAAGTGAGAGGAGGGGACAGAATGAACACTGAAGCTTTCTTT.